The rows below give T cell receptor beta chains drawn from one sample of a study of Ad26.COV2.S vaccination and SARS-CoV-2 variants. The protocol was immunoSEQ multiplex PCR, while the TCRdb copy is restricted to in-frame clones and leaves out a portion. The profile shows more than 300,000 clones, approximately 86% of them singletons. The material sequenced was peripheral blood, taken in a trial of Ad26.COV2.S vaccine versus placebo. The source is a person aged 18-60 years who received the Ad26.COV2.S COVID-19 vaccine or a placebo. CDR3s include the opening cysteine and the closing phenylalanine or tryptophan. A D gene is named only where the DNA matches it firmly. Clone sizes are given selectively: once, few, many, or a class where the clone is expanded.

size: -
J: TRBJ2-5
V: TRBV10-3
D: -
CDR3: CAISESLGAMAQETQYF
DNA: TGTGCCATCAGTGAGTCGCTGGGGGCGATGGCCCAAGAGACCCAGTACTTC

size: few
J: TRBJ2-1
V: TRBV5-6
D: -
CDR3: CASSFFQSSYNEQFF
DNA: TGTGCCAGCAGCTTTTTCCAGAGCTCCTACAATGAGCAGTTCTTC

size: -
J: TRBJ2-5
V: TRBV2
D: TRBD1
CDR3: CASSVSKGAGETQYF
DNA: TGTGCCAGCAGTGTGTCCAAGGGGGCAGGGGAGACCCAGTACTTC

size: -
J: TRBJ1-2
V: TRBV7-2
D: -
CDR3: CASSFPQGIGGYTF
DNA: TGTGCCAGCAGCTTCCCCCAGGGGATTGGTGGCTACACCTTC

size: -
J: TRBJ1-4
V: TRBV6-1
D: TRBD1
CDR3: CASSGRDSSRIGEKLFF
DNA: TGTGCCAGCAGTGGACGGGACAGCTCAAGGATCGGTGAAAAACTGTTTTTT

size: once
J: TRBJ2-3
V: TRBV5-1
D: -
CDR3: CASSLAAITDTQYF
DNA: TGCGCCAGCAGCTTGGCGGCAATTACAGATACGCAGTATTTT

size: -
J: TRBJ2-1
V: TRBV24-1
D: TRBD1
CDR3: CATSGNPGQRDNEQFF
DNA: TGTGCCACCAGCGGAAACCCGGGACAGAGAGACAATGAGCAGTTCTTC

size: -
J: TRBJ1-2
V: TRBV18
D: -
CDR3: CASSPDSTAYGYTF
DNA: TGTGCCAGCTCACCAGACAGTACGGCCTATGGCTACACCTTC

size: -
J: TRBJ2-5
V: TRBV29-1
D: -
CDR3: CSVERGYQETQYF
DNA: TGCAGCGTTGAAAGGGGGTATCAAGAGACCCAGTACTTC

size: -
J: TRBJ1-4
V: TRBV18
D: TRBD1
CDR3: CASSSSGTGGEKLFF
DNA: TGTGCCAGCTCATCGTCCGGGACAGGGGGTGAAAAACTGTTTTTT

size: -
J: TRBJ1-4
V: TRBV3-1/TRBV3-2
D: -
CDR3: CASSQDSEKLFF
DNA: TGTGCCAGCAGCCAAGATAGCGAAAAACTGTTTTTT

size: -
J: TRBJ2-1
V: TRBV14
D: TRBD2
CDR3: CASSLLAGGLVSYNEQFF
DNA: TGTGCCAGCAGCCTGCTAGCGGGGGGGCTGGTATCCTACAATGAGCAGTTCTTC

size: -
J: TRBJ2-5
V: TRBV3-1/TRBV3-2
D: TRBD2
CDR3: CASSQGSGVAETQYF
DNA: TGTGCCAGCAGCCAAGGTAGCGGGGTGGCGGAGACCCAGTACTTC

size: -
J: TRBJ2-5
V: TRBV7-2
D: -
CDR3: CASSPVRVRETQYF
DNA: TGTGCCAGCAGCCCAGTAAGGGTCCGGGAGACCCAGTACTTC

size: -
J: TRBJ1-1
V: TRBV6-5
D: -
CDR3: CASTQRAGYKTEAFF
DNA: TGTGCCAGCACCCAAAGGGCAGGGTACAAGACTGAAGCTTTCTTT

size: -
J: TRBJ1-5
V: TRBV9
D: -
CDR3: CASSPGGGGHQPQHF
DNA: TGTGCCAGCAGCCCGGGGGGGGGTGGACATCAGCCCCAGCATTTT

size: once
J: TRBJ2-5
V: TRBV20-1
D: -
CDR3: CSANRQETQYF
DNA: TGCAGTGCTAACAGGCAAGAGACCCAGTACTTC